These 17 T cell receptor beta chains share one sample of origin, sequenced in a study of PD-L1 blockade in urothelial cancer. TCRdb's copy holds only in-frame clones and misses some; the assay was immunoSEQ multiplex PCR. The table has some 84,000 clones, approximately 86% seen once. The material sequenced was PBMCs, taken around atezolizumab (anti-PD-L1) treatment. These receptors were taken from a woman in her seventies with urothelial cancer.

The CDR3 DNA reads as TGTGCCAGCAGCTTGGGGAGGGGGCCGGGAGATGGCTACACCTTC. It codes for CASSLGRGPGDGYTF. The gene calls are TRBV5-4 and TRBJ1-2; 7 nucleotides agree with TRBD1. V lost 0 bases, J lost 6 bases, and 8 bases stayed unmatched. CDR3 length equals 15 residues. Germline values: CDR1 SGHNT, CDR2 YYREEE (reference sequence).

The V call is TRBV9, the J call TRBJ1-2; 8 nucleotides line up with TRBD1. J gave up 5 bases and V 3 bases, and 0 bases lay outside the gene matches. Germline lookup yields CDR1 SGDLS and CDR2 YYNGEE. This CDR3 is built from 12 residues. This CDR3 reads CASSGQGYGYTF. DNA of the CDR3: TGTGCCAGCAGCGGACAGGGGTATGGCTACACCTTC.

The CDR3 reads CASSPNPQGATGNTIYF. Here the CDR3 DNA reads TGTGCCAGCAGCCCCAACCCCCAGGGTGCTACTGGAAACACCATATATTTT. The genes are TRBV4-2 and TRBJ1-3, with D possibly being TRBD1 (5 bases). The V end lost 4 bases, the J end lost 2 bases, and 18 bases lay between the germline ends. Germline V CDR1 and CDR2: LGHNA, YNFKEQ. The length of the CDR3 is 17 residues.

The J gene is TRBJ2-2, the V gene TRBV5-4; perhaps TRBD1 as D (6 bases). There are 13 residues in the CDR3. CDR1 is SGHNT and CDR2 is YYREEE in the germline V gene (reference sequence). Trimming shortened V by 4 bases and J by 7 bases, and 11 bases separated the two germline ends. The CDR3 sequence is CASSGRGFGELFF. The CDR3 DNA sequence: TGTGCCAGCAGCGGCAGGGGATTCGGGGAGCTGTTTTTT.

The chain is built from TRBV9 and TRBJ1-1; D remains ambiguous. Germline-derived CDR1 and CDR2 are SGDLS and YYNGEE. The CDR3 runs to 14 residues. V lost 0 bases and J 2 bases, leaving 8 bases between the germline ends. CDR3 amino acids: CASSVVAENTEAFF. DNA for the CDR3: TGTGCCAGCAGCGTAGTGGCAGAAAACACTGAAGCTTTCTTT.

This sequence joins TRBV4-3 and TRBJ1-2; TRBD1 matches at 7 bases. V was pared by 0 bases and J by 6 bases, with 4 bases of the junction left unmatched. This CDR3 is 14 amino acids long. Per the germline V gene, CDR1 is LGHNA and CDR2 is YSLEER. The CDR3 spells CASSQDRDSHGYTF. CDR3 nucleotide sequence: TGCGCCAGCAGCCAAGACCGGGACAGCCATGGCTACACCTTC.

This chain links TRBV2 with TRBJ1-5; TRBD1 might be the D (5 bases). V lost 4 bases and J lost 7, with 11 bases in between. CDR3 size: 13 residues. CDR1 and CDR2 from the germline V gene are SNHLY and FYNNEI. CDR3 sequence reads: CASSADTPQPQHF. CDR3 DNA: TGTGCCAGCAGTGCGGACACCCCACAGCCCCAGCATTTT.

The rearrangement joins TRBV27 to TRBJ1-1; weak D call: TRBD1 (5 bases). Trimming removed 0 bases from V and 0 bases from J, with 8 bases in between. There are 15 residues in the CDR3. Germline loops: CDR1 MNHEY, CDR2 SMNVEV (reference sequence). DNA for the CDR3: TGTGCCAGCAGTTTATCTGGGGCCGTGAACACTGAAGCTTTCTTT. Translated, it gives CASSLSGAVNTEAFF.

V and J are TRBV27 and TRBJ2-7; D is possibly TRBD2 (5 bases). Germline V lookup: CDR1 MNHEY, CDR2 SMNVEV (reference sequence). The CDR3 has 16 amino acids. Trimming pared 1 base from V and 4 bases from J, leaving 17 bases between. The CDR3 DNA reads TGTGCCAGCAGTTTATTCGGACTTCAAGGGAATTACGAGCAGTACTTC. This codes for CASSLFGLQGNYEQYF.

The chain's CDR3 is CASSPQGGGNDNEQFF. The CDR3 nucleotides read TGTGCCAGCTCACCACAAGGGGGGGGAAACGACAATGAGCAGTTCTTC. The J gene is TRBJ2-1, the V gene TRBV18, with a tentative D call TRBD2 (7 bases). The CDR3 spans 16 residues. V lost 1 base and J lost 5, with 15 bases in between. CDR1 is KGHSH and CDR2 is LQKENI in the germline V gene.

V is TRBV2 and J is TRBJ1-2, with 7 bases matching TRBD1. The CDR3 has 12 residues. Trimming removed 10 bases from V and 5 bases from J; junction bases left unmatched: 7. Germline CDR1 and CDR2: SNHLY and FYNNEI. CDR3 loop: CATGSTGYGYTF. The CDR3 DNA is TGTGCCACCGGATCGACAGGGTATGGCTACACCTTC. Supplemented by reference TRBV2 and TRBJ1-2, the full variable domain reads EPEVTQTPSHQVTQMGQEVILRCVPISNHLYFYWYRQILGQKVEFLVSFYNNEISEKSEIFDDQFSVERPDGSNFTLKIRSTKLEDSAMYFCATGSTGYGYTFGSGTRLTVV.

This chain joins TRBV27 and TRBJ2-1, with TRBD1 identical over 7 bases. From germline, CDR1 is MNHEY and CDR2 SMNVEV (reference sequence). The CDR3 is 13 amino acids. The ends lost 5 bases at V and 8 bases at J; junction bases unmatched: 6. In DNA form, the CDR3 reads TGTGCCAGCAGTGTGACAGGGTTCGATGAGCAGTTCTTC. Protein sequence: CASSVTGFDEQFF.

The gene calls are TRBV11-2 and TRBJ2-7; 8 bases are shared with TRBD1. Per the germline V gene, CDR1 is SGHAT and CDR2 is FQNNGV. With V trimmed by 4 bases and J by 6 bases, 8 bases remained unmatched. There are 14 residues in the CDR3. CDR3 region: CASSSRQGWSEQYF. The CDR3 region has the DNA TGTGCCAGCAGCTCCCGACAGGGGTGGAGCGAGCAGTACTTC.

This chain links TRBV5-1 with TRBJ2-2, with 7 bases aligning to TRBD2. The trim removed 1 base at V and 4 bases at J, leaving 4 bases unmatched. Germline assignment: CDR1 SGHRS and CDR2 YFSETQ. The CDR3 runs to 15 residues. For the CDR3, the DNA is TGCGCCAGCAGCTTGACTGGGGGGGTCACCGGGGAGCTGTTTTTT. As protein: CASSLTGGVTGELFF.

The chain carries TRBV7-2 and TRBJ2-3, with 7 bases matching TRBD2. V shed 1 base and J 0 bases; nucleotides not matched to a gene: 7. Germline-derived CDR1 and CDR2 are SGHTA and FQGNSA. The CDR3 is made up of 17 amino acids. In nucleotides, the CDR3 is TGTGCCAGCAGCTTAGTCGGGGGGACGGCTAGCACAGATACGCAGTATTTT. Encoded protein: CASSLVGGTASTDTQYF.

This sequence joins TRBV5-3 and TRBJ2-2, with 7 bases identical to TRBD1. TRBV5-3 is known as an ORF, though its function is uncertain. The CDR3 extends over 14 amino acids. After removal of 5 bases from V and 6 bases from J, the junction contained 7 bases not matched to a gene. CDR3 DNA: TGTGCCAGAAGTCTTGTTACAGGGGCCGGGGAGCTGTTTTTT. This sequence encodes CARSLVTGAGELFF.

V is TRBV2 and J is TRBJ2-1; 12 bases map to TRBD2. This CDR3 has 15 residues. V dropped 2 bases and J dropped 7; count of bases not matched to a gene: 3. Germline loops: CDR1 SNHLY, CDR2 FYNNEI. CDR3 bases: TGTGCCAGCAGTGAATTAACTAGCGGGAGGAATGAGCAGTTCTTC. It codes for CASSELTSGRNEQFF.